What follows is one T cell receptor (beta chain) and its context. No antigen is known for it. The input lacks base qualities; no much larger clone sits a single base away. Roughly 550 nanograms of biopsy DNA per sample were submitted for commercial TCRB immunosequencing. A two-step, amplification bias-controlled multiplex PCR was used by Adaptive Biotechnology to amplify CDR3 regions from genomic DNA. Primers for every V and J gene segment were used in the first PCR, and barcodes and Illumina adapters were added in the second PCR. CDR3 libraries were sequenced using an Illumina instrument. In the paper's pipeline: The analysis used both the pipelines supplied by the vendor and custom analysis of the raw data in R/Bioconductor with R version 3.3.0. Clonality, ranging from 0 to 1, was calculated as the inverse of the normalised Shannon entropy of all productive clones. High-frequency clones were defined as the repertoire share of the top 100 clones, retaining only clones passing a 95% confidence test. The Simpson index measured repertoire diversity, and the Morisita-Horn index measured overlap between samples. This immuneACCESS table, as held by TCRdb, lists in-frame sequences with V and J called but not all clones. Of the missing ones, under half trace to an unresolved V gene in checked studies; the others have no known cause. For V, J and clone size, that table is used; D and trimming come from the DNA. The sample yields 9,500 to 15,000 clones; around 77% were counted once. The leading ten clones occupy 4.5% of the sample.

The data derive from a study of T cell repertoires in ileal Crohn's disease (dated by TCRdb to about 2019). About the investigation overall: The median duration of disease was 7.9 years, and at the time of surgery approximately 34% of patients were active smokers. Surgery was performed for a complication in all patients, with stricturing disease in roughly 61% and penetrating disease in approximately 40%. About half of the patients received postoperative therapy: some 12 received thiopurines and roughly 17 received anti-TNF agents. TCR repertoire analysis was done in a few dozen Crohn's disease patients from a prospective multicentre cohort. Running in parallel with the study was a multicentre cohort set up to find predictors of early endoscopic recurrence following ileocolonic resection. Endoscopic postoperative recurrence was defined as a Rutgeerts score above i0. A total of roughly 150 mucosal samples from around 57 patients were sequenced, collected from several sites on the surgical specimen as well as at postoperative endoscopy. The paper's findings and limits, for the study overall: A significantly higher proportion of clonal expansions was observed in active smokers at surgery than in non-smokers (approximately 26% vs 17%, p=0.02). Mucosal CD4 and CD8 T cells were sorted and sequenced only in a subgroup of patients, the size of which was not stated. Endoscopic recurrence was linked to a higher percentage of high-frequency clones at surgery, and recurrence occurred in every patient whose clonality exceeded 26.8% (18/57). Compared with CD4 T cells, sorted CD8 T cells held more high-frequency clones, which suggests that the mucosal expansions were mostly CD8.

To be eligible, patients had to be adults with ileal or ileocolonic Crohn's disease and an indication for ileocolonic resection. Whole ileal mucosal biopsies were stored frozen at -80°C before DNA extraction. Genomic DNA was isolated from frozen whole biopsies using a TRizol-based method, and the DNA was quantified with a NanoDrop 2000 spectrophotometer. From the germline V gene, CDR1 is SGHRS and CDR2 is YFSETQ. For this chain, trimming is 4 bases at the V end and 2 bases at the J end, and the number of junction bases without a gene match is 8. Counted from cysteine to phenylalanine, this CDR3 has 15 amino acids. Of all the DNA, just the CDR3 is kept, 45 bases in frame from base 1.

Sample: ileal tissue. The TCR comes from an adult with Crohn's disease. The chain was built from TRBV5-1 and TRBJ2-7; 8 middle bases align to TRBD1. In nucleotides, the sequence is TGCGCCAGCAGCCTCACAGGGGGGCAACCCTACGAGCAGTACTTC. The resulting protein is CASSLTGGQPYEQYF.